The 7 T cell receptor beta chains below come from one sample, sequenced in a study of shared clonotypes between healthy human individuals. The protocol was immunoSEQ multiplex PCR, while the TCRdb copy is restricted to in-frame clones and leaves out a portion. The sample carries a few hundred thousand clones, around 80% recorded once. Sequenced: PBMCs. All receptors come from a woman aged 40 to 55 in good health. Some clones in this sample may be carry-over from other donors' samples.

Only a few counts were recorded for this clone. V usage is TRBV7-9 and J usage is TRBJ2-2; D possibly corresponds to TRBD1 (6 bases). Trimming shortened V by 3 bases and J by 6 bases, and 17 bases separated the two germline ends. Germline assignment: CDR1 SEHNR and CDR2 FQNEAQ (reference sequence). The CDR3 sequence is 16 residues long. The CDR3 nucleotides are TGTGCCAGCAGCTTCACACCAACAGGGTCGGCCGGGGAGCTGTTTTTT. It specifies CASSFTPTGSAGELFF. Variable domain in full (rest from reference TRBV7-9 and TRBJ2-2): DTGVSQNPRHKITKRGQNVTFRCDPISEHNRLYWYRQTLGQGPEFLTYFQNEAQLEKSRLLSDRFSAERPKGSFSTLEIQRTEQGDSAMYLCASSFTPTGSAGELFFGEGSRLTVL.

The J gene is TRBJ1-1, the V gene TRBV7-9; D ambiguous. Deletions cut 2 bases from V and 1 base from J, with 8 bases between. The CDR3 length is 14 residues. Germline V CDR1 and CDR2: SEHNR, FQNEAQ (reference sequence). In nucleotides, the CDR3 is TGTGCCAGCAGCTTACCGTCACGGAACACTGAAGCTTTCTTT. Translation gives CASSLPSRNTEAFF.

The chain has TRBV18 and TRBJ2-3; TRBD1 matches 7 bases. Germline CDR1 and CDR2: KGHSH and LQKENI. The CDR3 extends over 15 amino acids. Germline trimming cut 3 bases from V and 4 bases from J; bases unmatched to any gene: 7. DNA of the CDR3: TGTGCCAGCTCACCGACCCACAGGGGTCCAGATACGCAGTATTTT. It translates to CASSPTHRGPDTQYF.

This chain joins TRBV28 and TRBJ1-6; TRBD1 might be the D (6 bases). Germline V gene data show CDR1 as MDHEN and CDR2 as SYDVKM. CDR3 length: 16 residues. The V end lost 3 bases, the J end lost 9 bases, and 18 bases lay between the germline ends. CDR3 bases: TGTGCCAGCAGTTTGAGCGGGACACCTGAGGGTTCACCCCTCCACTTT. Encoded protein: CASSLSGTPEGSPLHF.

The rearrangement joins TRBV11-2 to TRBJ2-7; D gene ambiguous. Trimming took 3 bases from V and 2 from J, leaving 14 bases between them. Germline V gene data show CDR1 as SGHAT and CDR2 as FQNNGV. The length of the CDR3 is 15 residues. The CDR3 region has the DNA TGTGCCAGCAGCTTCGCTCGCGACTTAGCCTACGAGCAGTACTTC. Translated: CASSFARDLAYEQYF.

DNA of the CDR3: TGTGCCAGCAGCCCACTAGGACTTACCTCCGCCGGGGAGCTGTTTTTT. This translates into CASSPLGLTSAGELFF. The genes are TRBV7-3 and TRBJ2-2, with TRBD2 as a possible D gene (5 bases). V lost 5 bases and J lost 6, with 19 bases in between. This CDR3 comprises 16 residues. Germline V gene sequence: CDR1 SGHTA, CDR2 FQGTGA.

The CDR3 coding sequence is TGTGCCACCTGGGACGGACCTCGATCCGGAGCCCAGCATTTT. This encodes CATWDGPRSGAQHF. The chain carries TRBV28 and TRBJ1-5; tentatively, D is TRBD1 (5 bases). Germline V gene data show CDR1 as MDHEN and CDR2 as SYDVKM. This CDR3 is built from 14 residues. V dropped 10 bases and J dropped 11 bases, with 24 bases sitting between them.